This passage covers 4 T cell receptor beta chains from one sample sequenced in a study of cytomegalovirus exposure and HLA in healthy donors. Here immunoSEQ multiplex PCR was the method, and the copy in TCRdb shows in-frame clones only, minus some. The sample includes roughly 52,000 clones, approximately 90% of them seen just once. The sequencing input was PBMCs. These receptors originate from a man aged 18-30 years in good health and CMV-seronegative.

The CDR3 region has the DNA TGTGCCAGCAGTCCGGGGGACCGCACCGGGGAGCTGTTTTTT. Protein product: CASSPGDRTGELFF. The rearrangement links TRBV27 to TRBJ2-2, with D possibly matching TRBD2 (6 bases). This CDR3 is 14 amino acids long. Germline V gives CDR1 MNHEY, CDR2 SMNVEV (reference sequence). Between the trimmed V and J ends, which lost 5 bases and 4 bases, there was a span of 11 bases.

CDR3 coding DNA: TGCGCCAGCAGCTTGGCTGGGACTAGCGACAATGAGCAGTTCTTC. Amino acids: CASSLAGTSDNEQFF. The chain carries TRBV5-1 and TRBJ2-1, with 10 bases matching TRBD2. CDR3 length: 15 amino acids. Looked up from germline, CDR1 is SGHRS and CDR2 is YFSETQ. V shed 0 bases, J shed 5 bases, and the junction held 2 bases outside the gene matches. Complete variable domain (other parts from reference TRBV5-1 and TRBJ2-1): KAGVTQTPRYLIKTRGQQVTLSCSPISGHRSVSWYQQTPGQGLQFLFEYFSETQRNKGNFPGRFSGRQFSNSRSEMNVSTLELGDSALYLCASSLAGTSDNEQFFGPGTRLTVL.

The gene calls are TRBV7-3 and TRBJ2-3; no firm D call. The CDR3 loop spans 15 amino acids. Germline V gene data show CDR1 as SGHTA and CDR2 as FQGTGA. V was cut by 2 bases and J by 0 bases, with 9 bases left in between. CDR3 loop: CASSLSVTSTDTQYF. The CDR3 coding sequence is TGTGCCAGCAGCTTATCCGTCACTAGCACAGATACGCAGTATTTT.

V and J are TRBV5-1 and TRBJ2-7; TRBD1 agrees at 8 bases. Germline assignment: CDR1 SGHRS and CDR2 YFSETQ. The CDR3 sequence is 15 residues long. V dropped 4 bases and J dropped 0; count of bases not matched to a gene: 6. CDR3 DNA sequence: TGCGCCAGCAGCCCCTACAGGGGGAGCTCCTACGAGCAGTACTTC. Protein: CASSPYRGSSYEQYF.